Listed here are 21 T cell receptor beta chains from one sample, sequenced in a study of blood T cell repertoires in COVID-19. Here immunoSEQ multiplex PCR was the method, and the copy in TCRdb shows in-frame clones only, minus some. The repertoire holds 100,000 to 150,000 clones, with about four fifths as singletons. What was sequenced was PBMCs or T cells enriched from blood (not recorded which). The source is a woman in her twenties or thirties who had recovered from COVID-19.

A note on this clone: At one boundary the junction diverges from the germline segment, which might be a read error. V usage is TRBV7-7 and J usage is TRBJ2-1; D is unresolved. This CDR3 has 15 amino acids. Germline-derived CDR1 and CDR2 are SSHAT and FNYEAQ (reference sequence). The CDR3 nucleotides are TGTGCTAGCAGCTTAGATGAGGAGTCCTACAATGAGCAGTTCTTC. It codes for CASSLDEESYNEQFF.

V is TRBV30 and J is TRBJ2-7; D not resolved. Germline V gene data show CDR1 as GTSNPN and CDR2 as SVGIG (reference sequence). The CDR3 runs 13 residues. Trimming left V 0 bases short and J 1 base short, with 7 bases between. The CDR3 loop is CAWSVSESYEQYF. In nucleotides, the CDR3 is TGTGCCTGGAGTGTCTCCGAGTCCTACGAGCAGTACTTC.

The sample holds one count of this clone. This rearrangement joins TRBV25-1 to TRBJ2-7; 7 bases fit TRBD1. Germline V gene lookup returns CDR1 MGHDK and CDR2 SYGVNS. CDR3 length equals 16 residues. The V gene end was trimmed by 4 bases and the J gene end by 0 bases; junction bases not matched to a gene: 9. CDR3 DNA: TGTGCCAGCAGTGGGAGGACACAGGGGAGCTCCTACGAGCAGTACTTC. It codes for CASSGRTQGSSYEQYF.

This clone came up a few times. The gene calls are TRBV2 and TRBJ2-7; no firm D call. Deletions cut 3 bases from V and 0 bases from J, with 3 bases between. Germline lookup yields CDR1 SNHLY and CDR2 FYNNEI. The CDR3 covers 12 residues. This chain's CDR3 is CASSESSYEQYF. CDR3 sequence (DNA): TGTGCCAGCAGTGAGAGCTCCTACGAGCAGTACTTC. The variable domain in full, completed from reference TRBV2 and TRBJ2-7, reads EPEVTQTPSHQVTQMGQEVILRCVPISNHLYFYWYRQILGQKVEFLVSFYNNEISEKSEIFDDQFSVERPDGSNFTLKIRSTKLEDSAMYFCASSESSYEQYFGPGTRLTVT.

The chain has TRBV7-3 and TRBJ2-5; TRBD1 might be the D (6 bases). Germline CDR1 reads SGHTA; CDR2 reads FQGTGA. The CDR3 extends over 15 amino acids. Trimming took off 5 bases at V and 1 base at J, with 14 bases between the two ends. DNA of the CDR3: TGTGCCAGCAGCCAAGGGGGTCAGGTCCAAGAGACCCAGTACTTC. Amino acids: CASSQGGQVQETQYF.

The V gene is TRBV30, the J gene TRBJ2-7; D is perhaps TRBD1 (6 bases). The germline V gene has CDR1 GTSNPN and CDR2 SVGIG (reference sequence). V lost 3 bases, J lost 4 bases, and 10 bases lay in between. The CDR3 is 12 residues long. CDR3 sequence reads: CAWRPGQYEQYF. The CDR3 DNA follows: TGTGCCTGGAGGCCAGGACAGTACGAGCAGTACTTC.

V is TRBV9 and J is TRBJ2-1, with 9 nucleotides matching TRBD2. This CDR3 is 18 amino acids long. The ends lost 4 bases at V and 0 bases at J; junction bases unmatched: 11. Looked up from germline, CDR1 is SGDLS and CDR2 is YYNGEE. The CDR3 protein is CASSSPPAGGPSYNEQFF. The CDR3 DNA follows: TGTGCCAGCAGCTCCCCCCCAGCGGGAGGACCCTCCTACAATGAGCAGTTCTTC.

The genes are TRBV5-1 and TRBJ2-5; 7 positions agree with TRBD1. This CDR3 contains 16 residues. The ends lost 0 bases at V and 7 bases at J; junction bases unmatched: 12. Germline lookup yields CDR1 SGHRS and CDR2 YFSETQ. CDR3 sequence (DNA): TGCGCCAGCAGCTTGGAGGTGACAGGGTCTGGTGGGACCCAGTACTTC. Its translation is CASSLEVTGSGGTQYF.

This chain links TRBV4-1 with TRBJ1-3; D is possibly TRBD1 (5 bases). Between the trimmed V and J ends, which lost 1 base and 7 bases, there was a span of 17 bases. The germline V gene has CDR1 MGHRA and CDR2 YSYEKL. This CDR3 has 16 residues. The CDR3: CASSQVGGNLENTIYF. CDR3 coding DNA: TGCGCCAGCAGCCAAGTCGGGGGTAATCTGGAGAACACCATATATTTT.

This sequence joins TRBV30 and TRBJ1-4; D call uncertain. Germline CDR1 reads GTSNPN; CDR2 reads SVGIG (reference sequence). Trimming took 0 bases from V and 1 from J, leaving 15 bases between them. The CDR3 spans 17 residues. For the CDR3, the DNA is TGTGCCTGGAGTGTAAACGTGGGAGCGGGAACTAATGAAAAACTGTTTTTT. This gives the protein CAWSVNVGAGTNEKLFF.

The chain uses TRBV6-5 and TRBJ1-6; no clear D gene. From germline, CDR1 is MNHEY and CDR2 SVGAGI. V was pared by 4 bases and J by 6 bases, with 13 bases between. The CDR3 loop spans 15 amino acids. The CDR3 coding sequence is TGTGCCAGCAGTTCGCGGGCAGCAATTAATTCACCCCTCCACTTT. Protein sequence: CASSSRAAINSPLHF.

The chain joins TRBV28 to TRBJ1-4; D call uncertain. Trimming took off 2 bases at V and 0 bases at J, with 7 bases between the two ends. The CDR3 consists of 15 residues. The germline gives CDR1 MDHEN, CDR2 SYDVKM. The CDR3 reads CASSLESATNEKLFF. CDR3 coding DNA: TGTGCCAGCAGTTTAGAGAGTGCAACTAATGAAAAACTGTTTTTT.

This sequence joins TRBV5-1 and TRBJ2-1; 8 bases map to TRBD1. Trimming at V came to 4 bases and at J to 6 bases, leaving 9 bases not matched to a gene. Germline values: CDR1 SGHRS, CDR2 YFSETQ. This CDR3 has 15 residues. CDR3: CASSPRTGHSNEQFF. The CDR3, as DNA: TGCGCCAGCAGCCCACGGACAGGGCACAGCAATGAGCAGTTCTTC.

The CDR3 here is CAITGTAYGYTF. As DNA, the CDR3 is TGTGCCATCACCGGGACAGCCTATGGCTACACCTTC. The V and J genes are TRBV10-3 and TRBJ1-2; 7 bases line up with TRBD1. After removal of 7 bases from V and 4 bases from J, the junction contained 3 bases not matched to a gene. The CDR3 is 12 residues long. CDR1 and CDR2 (germline): ENHRY, SYGVKD.

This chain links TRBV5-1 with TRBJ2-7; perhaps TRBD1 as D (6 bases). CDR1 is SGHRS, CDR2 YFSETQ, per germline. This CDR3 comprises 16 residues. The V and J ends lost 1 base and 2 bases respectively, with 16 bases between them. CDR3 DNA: TGCGCCAGCAGCTTGACGGCCGGGACACCAGCCTACGAGCAGTACTTC. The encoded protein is CASSLTAGTPAYEQYF. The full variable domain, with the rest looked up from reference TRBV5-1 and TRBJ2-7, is KAGVTQTPRYLIKTRGQQVTLSCSPISGHRSVSWYQQTPGQGLQFLFEYFSETQRNKGNFPGRFSGRQFSNSRSEMNVSTLELGDSALYLCASSLTAGTPAYEQYFGPGTRLTVT.

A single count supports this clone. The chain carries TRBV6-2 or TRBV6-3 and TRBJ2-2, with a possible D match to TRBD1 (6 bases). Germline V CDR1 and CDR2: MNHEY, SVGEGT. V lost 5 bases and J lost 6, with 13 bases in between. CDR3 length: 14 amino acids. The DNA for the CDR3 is TGTGCCAGCAGTATTAGACAGGCAGCCGGGGAGCTGTTTTTT. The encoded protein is CASSIRQAAGELFF.

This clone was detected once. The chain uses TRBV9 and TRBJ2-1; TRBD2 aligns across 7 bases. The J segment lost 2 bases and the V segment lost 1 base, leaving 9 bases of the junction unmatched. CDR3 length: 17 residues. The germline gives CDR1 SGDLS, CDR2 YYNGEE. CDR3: CASSVSWGGIPYNEQFF. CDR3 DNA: TGTGCCAGCAGCGTATCTTGGGGAGGGATCCCCTACAATGAGCAGTTCTTC.

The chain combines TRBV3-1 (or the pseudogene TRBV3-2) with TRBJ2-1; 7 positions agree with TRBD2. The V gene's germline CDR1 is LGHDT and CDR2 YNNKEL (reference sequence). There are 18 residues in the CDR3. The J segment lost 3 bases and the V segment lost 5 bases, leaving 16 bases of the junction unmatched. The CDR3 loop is CASSSPLESGIHYNEQFF. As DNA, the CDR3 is TGTGCCAGCAGCTCGCCCTTGGAGAGCGGGATTCACTACAATGAGCAGTTCTTC.

The CDR3 protein is CASSQDRRLAENTGELFF. The DNA of the CDR3 is TGTGCCAGCAGCCAAGATCGGCGACTAGCGGAAAACACCGGGGAGCTGTTTTTT. The J gene is TRBJ2-2, the V gene TRBV3-1 (or the pseudogene TRBV3-2); 9 nucleotides match TRBD2. CDR3 length equals 18 residues. Germline V gene sequence: CDR1 LGHDT, CDR2 YNNKEL (reference sequence). The V segment lost 0 bases and the J segment 2 bases; nucleotides outside the gene matches: 7.

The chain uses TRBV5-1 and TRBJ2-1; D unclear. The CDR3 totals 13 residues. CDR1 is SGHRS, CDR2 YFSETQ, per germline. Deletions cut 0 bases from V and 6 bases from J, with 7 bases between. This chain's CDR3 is CASSLELTNEQFF. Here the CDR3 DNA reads TGCGCCAGCAGCTTGGAACTTACCAATGAGCAGTTCTTC.

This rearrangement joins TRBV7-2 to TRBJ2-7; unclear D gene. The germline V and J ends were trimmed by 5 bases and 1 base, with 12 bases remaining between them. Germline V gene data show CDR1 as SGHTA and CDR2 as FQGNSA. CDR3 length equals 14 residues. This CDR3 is CASSLDERSYEQYF. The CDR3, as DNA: TGTGCCAGCAGCCTAGACGAGAGGTCCTACGAGCAGTACTTC. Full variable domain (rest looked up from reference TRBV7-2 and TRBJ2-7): GAGVSQSPSNKVTEKGKDVELRCDPISGHTALYWYRQSLGQGLEFLIYFQGNSAPDKSGLPSDRFSAERTGGSVSTLTIQRTQQEDSAVYLCASSLDERSYEQYFGPGTRLTVT.